The present T cell receptor beta chain was sequenced within a study of cytomegalovirus exposure and HLA in healthy donors. Primers for the PCR totalled 60 Vbeta and 13 Jbeta. Libraries were prepared by immunoSEQ multiplex PCR; TCRdb keeps only in-frame clonotypes and omits some of them. The sample contains more than 200,000 clones, 82% of which appear only once. CDR3 length: 14 residues. The V gene lost 7 bases and the J gene lost 7 bases, with 20 bases spanning the gap. From germline, CDR1 is WSHSY and CDR2 SAAADI. The sequence derives from a man aged 35 to 55 in good health and CMV-seropositive. Specimen: PBMCs. The chain joins TRBV10-2 to TRBJ2-7; D is perhaps TRBD2 (7 bases). This CDR3 is CASTEGGGSTEQYF. Written as DNA, the CDR3 is TGCGCCAGCACCGAGGGGGGGGGTTCTACGGAGCAGTACTTC.